This T cell receptor beta chain was identified during a study of T-cell memory formation after mild COVID-19. Looking at the study overall: TCR clusters showed largely donor specificity.

MiXCR, applied by TCRdb to the 5' RACE reads, yields one record per CDR3 protein. Among around 250,000 distinct CDR3 sequences listed, roughly 16% were seen once. The CDR3 length is 14 residues. With 7 bases removed from V and 5 bases from J, the gap between germline ends came to 18 bases. The germline V gene encodes CDR1 SGHRS and CDR2 YFSETQ. This clonotype was observed many times. The clonotype comes from a man aged 18 to 29 who had mild COVID-19 (a few samples of this study predate the infection). Cell type and time point are not known. Sample: PBMCs or a T cell subset sorted from them (not recorded which). V is TRBV5-1 and J is TRBJ2-5; tentatively, D is TRBD1 or TRBD2 (5 bases each). CDR3 residues: CASSLGPGQETQYF. For the CDR3, the DNA is TGCGCCAGCTCCCTGGGACCGGGGCAGGAGACCCAGTACTTC.